The T cell receptor (beta chain) under discussion was sequenced for a study of blood T cell repertoires in COVID-19. Study in general: Some COVID-19 samples were acute and others convalescent; all came from the United States, Italy and Spain. The analysed material was cDNA or gDNA that came from T cells, B-cell-depleted T cells, or PBMCs.

Original data processing: Reference gene primers were amplified, and this amplification served to estimate nucleated cell counts. Measured with immunoSEQ multiplex PCR; TCRdb has only the in-frame clones, and not every one. D and trimming were read from the DNA, whereas the V and J calls and clone size are those reported in that table. There are roughly 340,000 clones in the sample; more than 80% occur only once, and 3% lies in the top ten. This CDR3 contains 17 residues. Seattle-derived patients entered the study during active infection and were followed longitudinally. The source is a woman in her thirties with COVID-19, enrolled during active disease. Specimen: peripheral blood. The chain employs TRBV21-1 and TRBJ2-7; the D call in the table, TRBD2, was not verified against the DNA. TRBV21-1 is recorded as a pseudogene. CDR3 DNA: TGTGCCAGCAGCAAATTTTCGACTAGCGGGGTTACCTACGAGCAGTACGTC. Its protein is CASSKFSTSGVTYEQYV.